Listed here are 23 T cell receptor beta chains from one sample, sequenced in a study of identifying expanded T cells in peripheral blood. Data came from immunoSEQ multiplex PCR; TCRdb stores just in-frame clones and leaves some out. The sample records around 90,000 clones, approximately 88% being singletons. The specimen sequenced was blood. These receptors were taken from a person aged 18-70 years in good health.

A note on this clone: The same CDR3 can be traced to other DNA sequences in this sample. This chain connects TRBV6-1 to TRBJ2-3, with 9 bases fitting TRBD2. CDR1 and CDR2 from the germline V gene are MNHNS and SASEGT. The ends lost 2 bases at V and 4 bases at J; junction bases unmatched: 4. This CDR3 comprises 15 residues. The CDR3 nucleotides read TGTGCCAGCAGTGAATTGGCGGGGGGGCCAGATACGCAGTATTTT. Protein: CASSELAGGPDTQYF.

The chain is built from TRBV27 and TRBJ1-5, with 9 bases fitting TRBD1. Germline assignment: CDR1 MNHEY and CDR2 SMNVEV (reference sequence). The junction had 3 bases not matched to a gene; V was cut back by 5 bases and J by 1 base. The CDR3 has 15 amino acids. CDR3 coding DNA: TGTGCCAGCAGTGCGGACAGGGGAAGCAATCAGCCCCAGCATTTT. It encodes CASSADRGSNQPQHF.

This clone was seen only a few times. The chain uses TRBV28 and TRBJ1-2, with 7 bases fitting TRBD1. Germline V gene data show CDR1 as MDHEN and CDR2 as SYDVKM. V lost 6 bases to trimming and J lost 5 bases; unmatched junction nucleotides: 15. The CDR3 has 16 amino acids. CDR3 amino acids: CASRSTWDSLSYGYTF. For the CDR3, the DNA is TGTGCCAGCAGATCGACTTGGGACAGCTTATCATATGGCTACACCTTC.

This chain links TRBV21-1 with TRBJ2-5. TRBV21-1 is noted as a pseudogene. This CDR3 has 14 amino acids. DNA for the CDR3: TGTGCCAGCACCGCGACCCCGCCCCAAGAGACCCAGTACTTC. Translation gives CASTATPPQETQYF.

The V and J genes are TRBV30 and TRBJ1-2; D remains unclear. CDR3 length: 14 residues. Germline V gene data show CDR1 as GTSNPN and CDR2 as SVGIG (reference sequence). The V end was cut by 4 bases, the J end by 3 bases, with 15 bases between. Here the CDR3 DNA reads TGTGCCTGGAACGGCGGCCGGCCTGACTATGGCTACACCTTC. This encodes CAWNGGRPDYGYTF.

The V and J genes are TRBV19 and TRBJ2-7; D is unclear. The CDR3 consists of 12 residues. Germline V gives CDR1 LNHDA, CDR2 SQIVND (reference sequence). V was trimmed by 5 bases and J by 0 bases, leaving 5 bases between them. CDR3 sequence (DNA): TGTGCCAGTAGTTCAGCCTCCTACGAGCAGTACTTC. Amino acids: CASSSASYEQYF.

The genes are TRBV6-4 and TRBJ2-3; weak D call: TRBD1 (5 bases). In germline, CDR1 is MRHNA, CDR2 SNTAGT. The CDR3 contains 14 residues. Trimming cost V 3 bases and J 4 bases, with 11 bases left between them. The CDR3 sequence: CASSETGQSDTQYF. The CDR3 DNA reads as TGTGCCAGCAGTGAGACTGGACAATCAGATACGCAGTATTTT.

The chain joins TRBV7-6 to TRBJ2-1; no reliable D call. V was pared by 2 bases and J by 5 bases, with 13 bases between. Looked up from germline, CDR1 is SGHVS and CDR2 is FNYEAQ. CDR3 size: 15 residues. CDR3 sequence reads: CASSLPLSSHNEQFF. DNA for the CDR3: TGTGCCAGCAGCTTACCCCTATCGTCGCACAATGAGCAGTTCTTC.

The chain uses TRBV5-1 and TRBJ2-6, with unresolved D. CDR3 size: 14 residues. Trimming stripped 5 bases from V and 1 base from J, with 7 bases between. From germline, CDR1 is SGHRS and CDR2 YFSETQ. CDR3 coding DNA: TGCGCCAGCAGTCTAGGGTCTGGGGCCAACGTCCTGACTTTC. It translates to CASSLGSGANVLTF.

The chain has TRBV6-5 and TRBJ1-2, with D maybe TRBD1 (5 bases). The V and J ends lost 6 bases and 7 bases respectively, with 21 bases between them. CDR3 length: 15 residues. The germline CDR1 and CDR2 sequences are MNHEY and SVGAGI. The CDR3 region is CASRTSGPSGAGYTF. In DNA, the CDR3 is TGTGCCAGCAGAACTTCGGGGCCCTCAGGTGCTGGCTACACCTTC.

The V call is TRBV10-3, the J call TRBJ2-7; D may be TRBD1 (6 bases). The CDR3 length is 15 residues. V was clipped by 2 bases and J by 4 bases, with 15 bases between them. Germline assignment: CDR1 ENHRY and CDR2 SYGVKD. CDR3 region: CAISEPQGISYEQYF. CDR3 DNA: TGTGCCATCAGTGAGCCTCAGGGGATCTCGTACGAGCAGTACTTC.

The chain employs TRBV4-1 and TRBJ1-2, with unresolved D. Trimming removed 1 base at V and 5 bases at J, with 11 bases between. The CDR3 totals 14 residues. From germline, CDR1 is MGHRA and CDR2 YSYEKL. The DNA of the CDR3 is TGCGCCAGCAGCCAAGTTGAAGGTAATTATGGCTACACCTTC. Protein sequence: CASSQVEGNYGYTF.

The rearrangement uses TRBV14 and TRBJ2-5; D could derive from TRBD1 or TRBD2 (6 bases each). The CDR3 has 15 amino acids. V lost 4 bases to trimming and J lost 5 bases, with 17 bases between them. The germline CDR1 and CDR2 sequences are SGHDN and FVKESK. CDR3: CASSPRWGAGETQYF. The CDR3 DNA reads as TGTGCCAGCAGCCCCAGATGGGGGGCCGGGGAGACCCAGTACTTC.

This clone was counted a single time. The rearrangement uses TRBV14 and TRBJ2-4, with D possibly TRBD1 on 6 matching bases. The germline gives CDR1 SGHDN, CDR2 FVKESK. The germline V and J ends were trimmed by 1 base and 9 bases, with 16 bases remaining between them. The CDR3 is made up of 15 amino acids. The CDR3 protein is CASSQARGRRSIQYF. DNA of the CDR3: TGTGCCAGCAGCCAAGCCAGGGGACGGAGGAGCATTCAGTACTTC.

The CDR3: CASSLGGGFYEQYF. The CDR3 DNA is TGTGCCAGCAGCTTGGGCGGGGGGTTCTACGAGCAGTACTTC. The chain links TRBV7-9 to TRBJ2-7; 8 bases line up with TRBD2. The V segment lost 3 bases and the J segment 3 bases; nucleotides outside the gene matches: 4. This CDR3 has 14 residues. Germline lookup yields CDR1 SEHNR and CDR2 FQNEAQ (reference sequence).

The chain links TRBV4-3 to TRBJ2-3; D gene uncertain. The CDR3 is made up of 16 amino acids. Looked up from germline, CDR1 is LGHNA and CDR2 is YSLEER. V dropped 0 bases and J dropped 2 bases, with 12 bases sitting between them. The CDR3 DNA reads TGCGCCAGCAGCCAAGAGTTGCAGGCGAACACAGATACGCAGTATTTT. Its protein is CASSQELQANTDTQYF.

The chain carries TRBV27 and TRBJ2-2, with TRBD2 matching over 14 bases. Looked up from germline, CDR1 is MNHEY and CDR2 is SMNVEV (reference sequence). The CDR3 totals 16 residues. V shed 5 bases, J shed 4 bases, and the junction held 3 bases outside the gene matches. This CDR3 reads CASSSGTSGSTGELFF. DNA for the CDR3: TGTGCCAGCAGTAGTGGGACTAGCGGGAGCACCGGGGAGCTGTTTTTT.

V and J are TRBV27 and TRBJ1-1, with a possible D match to TRBD1 (6 bases). Trimming pared 3 bases from V and 1 base from J, leaving 12 bases between. The germline V gene has CDR1 MNHEY and CDR2 SMNVEV (reference sequence). The CDR3 is 15 residues long. The CDR3 nucleotides are TGTGCCAGCAGTTTTCTGGGGACACAGAACACTGAAGCTTTCTTT. Encoded protein: CASSFLGTQNTEAFF.

The chain is built from TRBV5-1 and TRBJ1-4; D is undetermined. Per the germline V gene, CDR1 is SGHRS and CDR2 is YFSETQ. The CDR3 consists of 12 residues. V lost 4 bases to trimming and J lost 8 bases, with 9 bases between them. For the CDR3, the DNA is TGCGCCAGCAGCGCGACTGGGGAAAAACTGTTTTTT. As protein: CASSATGEKLFF.

V and J are TRBV7-2 and TRBJ2-7; D is unresolved. From germline, CDR1 is SGHTA and CDR2 FQGNSA. With 4 bases removed from V and 3 bases from J, the gap between germline ends came to 7 bases. The CDR3 has 12 amino acids. The DNA of the CDR3 is TGTGCCAGCAGCTCGTCTGGCTACGAGCAGTACTTC. Translated, it gives CASSSSGYEQYF.

The V and J genes are TRBV5-1 and TRBJ2-7; D not certain. There are 16 residues in the CDR3. The ends were cut back, 0 bases at V and 1 base at J, with 14 bases in the middle. Germline lookup yields CDR1 SGHRS and CDR2 YFSETQ. The CDR3 here is CASSLVQRRFSYEQYF. The CDR3 region has the DNA TGCGCCAGCAGCTTGGTTCAGAGACGCTTTTCCTACGAGCAGTACTTC.

CDR3 nucleotides: TGTGCCAGCAGCGCCACTAGCGGGAGGGCCGAGACCCAGTACTTC. Translating it yields CASSATSGRAETQYF. The genes are TRBV9 and TRBJ2-5; TRBD2 matches at 13 bases. This CDR3 contains 15 residues. CDR1 SGDLS and CDR2 YYNGEE come from the germline V gene. V was clipped by 3 bases and J by 5 bases; unmatched bases: 4.

The chain combines TRBV30 with TRBJ2-1; TRBD2 matches at 11 bases. The ends lost 3 bases at V and 5 bases at J; junction bases unmatched: 12. This CDR3 contains 17 residues. The germline V gene encodes CDR1 GTSNPN and CDR2 SVGIG (reference sequence). The chain's CDR3 is CAWSDLMGLADDNEQFF. The DNA for the CDR3 is TGTGCCTGGAGCGATCTAATGGGACTAGCGGACGACAATGAGCAGTTCTTC.